The clone carrying this T cell receptor (beta chain) appeared a few times. Its antigen remains unidentified. Each TCR cDNA molecule bore a unique molecular identifier. One entry per CDR3 protein results from TCRdb running MiXCR on the 5' RACE reads. The sample yields about 120,000 distinct CDR3 sequences, 9.5% to 15% seen once. These data belong to a study of spatial heterogeneity in lung cancer. Study-level background: The follow-up PBMC samples were sequenced whenever they were available. The median time to follow-up was two to three years after resection. As counted in raw reads, each unique TCR and UMI combination appeared more than ten times on average. Study conclusions and caveats: TCRs found ubiquitously expanded in tumor appeared in blood more at resection than at follow-up.

V lost 8 bases, J lost 4 bases, and 8 bases stayed unmatched. Germline CDR1 is SNHLY and CDR2 is FYNNEI. CDR3 length: 16 residues. Stated time point: blood at routine non-recurrence follow-up after resection. Unsorted tumor, nontumor lung tissue or cryopreserved PBMC supplied the whole RNA. V is TRBV2 and J is TRBJ2-2, with 12 positions matching TRBD1. This receptor was identified in a male donor with early-stage non-small cell lung cancer. The sample consisted of PBMCs, taken at follow-up. The CDR3 DNA is TGTGCCAGCGGGAACCGGGACAGGGGGCCCACCGGGGAGCTGTTTTTT. Residues: CASGNRDRGPTGELFF. Supplemented by reference TRBV2 and TRBJ2-2, the full variable domain reads EPEVTQTPSHQVTQMGQEVILRCVPISNHLYFYWYRQILGQKVEFLVSFYNNEISEKSEIFDDQFSVERPDGSNFTLKIRSTKLEDSAMYFCASGNRDRGPTGELFFGEGSRLTVL.